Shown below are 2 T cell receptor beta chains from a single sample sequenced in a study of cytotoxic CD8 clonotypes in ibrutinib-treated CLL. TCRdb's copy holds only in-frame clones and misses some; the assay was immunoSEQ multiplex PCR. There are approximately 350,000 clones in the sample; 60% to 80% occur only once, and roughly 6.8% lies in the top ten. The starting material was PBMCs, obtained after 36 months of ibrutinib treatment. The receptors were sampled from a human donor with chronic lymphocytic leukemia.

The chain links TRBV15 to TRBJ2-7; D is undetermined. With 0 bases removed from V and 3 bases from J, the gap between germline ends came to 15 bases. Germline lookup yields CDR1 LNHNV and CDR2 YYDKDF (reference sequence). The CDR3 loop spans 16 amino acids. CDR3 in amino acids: CATSRDLTSTGYEQYF. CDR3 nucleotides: TGTGCCACCAGCAGAGATTTGACTTCCACTGGCTACGAGCAGTACTTC.

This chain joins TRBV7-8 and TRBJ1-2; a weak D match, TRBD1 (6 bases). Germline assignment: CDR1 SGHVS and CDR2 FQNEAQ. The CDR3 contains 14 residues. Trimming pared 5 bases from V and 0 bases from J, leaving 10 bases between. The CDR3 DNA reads TGTGCCAGCAGCGCCCACAGGGCTAACTATGGCTACACCTTC. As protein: CASSAHRANYGYTF.